The 13 T cell receptor beta chains below were found in one sample sequenced in a study of T cells of healthy individuals. Via MiXCR, TCRdb re-called the 5' RACE reads, giving one row per CDR3 protein. The repertoire holds tens of thousands of distinct CDR3 sequences, with about 16% as singletons. These receptors were taken from a human donor in good health.

This clonotype appeared many times. The CDR3 bases are TGCGCCAGCAGCTCGGGACAGGGGGCAAGGAATGAGCAGTTCTTC. Translating it yields CASSSGQGARNEQFF. The chain carries TRBV5-1 and TRBJ2-1, with TRBD1 matching 12 bases. CDR3 length: 15 amino acids. Losses at the gene ends were 3 bases for V and 7 bases for J; bases not matched to a gene: 5. CDR1 is SGHRS, CDR2 YFSETQ, per germline.

Only a few counts were recorded for this clonotype. CDR3 nucleotides: TGTGCCAGCAGTTTGGGCAGGGGGCTCACCTCGAATGAAAAACTGTTTTTT. This sequence encodes CASSLGRGLTSNEKLFF. This chain connects TRBV12-3 or TRBV12-4 to TRBJ1-4, with 8 bases fitting TRBD1. This CDR3 region has 17 residues. The V and J ends lost 3 bases and 5 bases, in that order; junction bases with no gene match: 11.

This clonotype was counted between two and nine times. The chain employs TRBV3-1 and TRBJ2-4; tentatively, D is TRBD2 (6 bases). Between the trimmed V and J ends, which lost 0 bases and 15 bases, there was a span of 21 bases. Per germline, CDR1 LGHDT and CDR2 YNNKEL (reference sequence). The CDR3 totals 15 residues. The CDR3 coding sequence is TGTGCCAGCAGCCAAGATTTATTGGAGGGTAGAGCTCTGTACTTC. Protein product: CASSQDLLEGRALYF.

CDR3 loop: CASSPRRPTRGPTNEKLFF. The DNA for the CDR3 is TGTGCCAGCAGCCCCCGGCGCCCGACAAGGGGGCCAACTAATGAAAAACTGTTTTTT. The V and J genes are TRBV7-8 and TRBJ1-4; TRBD1 matches 7 bases. The CDR3 has 19 amino acids. V lost 5 bases and J lost 0; bases outside the gene matches: 15. Germline CDR1 and CDR2: SGHVS and FQNEAQ.

This clonotype came up once. The rearrangement links TRBV6-1 to TRBJ1-5; tentative D call: TRBD1 (5 bases). This CDR3 contains 15 residues. Trimming removed 5 bases from V and 3 bases from J, with 14 bases in between. CDR1 and CDR2 from the germline V gene are MNHNS and SASEGT. The CDR3 bases are TGTGCCAGCAGTTACTCCTACAGGACCAATCAGCCCCAGCATTTT. Protein sequence: CASSYSYRTNQPQHF.

The J gene is TRBJ1-3, the V gene TRBV9; 7 bases match TRBD1. V gave up 0 bases and J gave up 0 bases; unmatched junction bases: 6. The V gene's germline CDR1 is SGDLS and CDR2 YYNGEE. This CDR3 is 17 amino acids long. Here the CDR3 reads CASSVVGGGLSGNTIYF. DNA of the CDR3: TGTGCCAGCAGCGTAGTCGGAGGGGGCCTCTCTGGAAACACCATATATTTT.

This clonotype occurred many times. This sequence joins TRBV20-1 and TRBJ1-1, with 7 bases matching TRBD1. V shed 4 bases, J shed 0 bases, and the junction held 2 bases outside the gene matches. Germline CDR1 and CDR2: DFQATT and SNEGSKA (reference sequence). There are 13 residues in the CDR3. The CDR3 loop reads CSATTGLNTEAFF. CDR3 bases: TGCAGTGCTACGACAGGGTTGAACACTGAAGCTTTCTTT.

This clonotype showed up just a few times. The chain uses TRBV6-5 and TRBJ2-1, with 7 bases lining up with TRBD1. Germline-derived CDR1 and CDR2 are MNHEY and SVGAGI. J gave up 2 bases and V 6 bases, and 7 bases lay outside the gene matches. This CDR3 has 15 amino acids. As DNA, the CDR3 is TGTGCCAGCAGCCAAACAGGGGCGCCCTACAATGAGCAGTTCTTC. It translates to CASSQTGAPYNEQFF.

This clonotype was picked up a small number of times. This rearrangement joins TRBV9 to TRBJ1-1; D gene unclear. CDR1 is SGDLS, CDR2 YYNGEE, per germline. The CDR3 consists of 13 residues. V was trimmed by 0 bases and J by 4 bases, leaving 7 bases between them. DNA of the CDR3: TGTGCCAGCAGCGTAGCGTGGAGCACTGAAGCTTTCTTT. Translation gives CASSVAWSTEAFF.

This clonotype was picked up a small number of times. J is TRBJ2-7 and V is TRBV27, with D possibly being TRBD1 (6 bases). Germline-derived CDR1 and CDR2 are MNHEY and SMNVEV (reference sequence). V was clipped by 2 bases and J by 4 bases, with 15 bases between them. CDR3 length: 15 amino acids. The chain's CDR3 is CASSLTAGVQYEQYF. In DNA form, the CDR3 reads TGTGCCAGCAGTTTAACCGCAGGGGTGCAATACGAGCAGTACTTC.

The table lists this clonotype with many counts. This chain joins TRBV6-6 and TRBJ1-2; the D is unclear. The CDR3 sequence is 12 residues long. Germline loops: CDR1 MNHNY, CDR2 SVGAGI (reference sequence). V was trimmed by 3 bases and J by 5 bases, leaving 7 bases between them. CDR3 sequence (DNA): TGTGCCAGCAGTTATGACCCTTATGGCTACACCTTC. This translates into CASSYDPYGYTF.

This clonotype showed up many times. The genes are TRBV30 and TRBJ2-7; D perhaps matches TRBD2 (5 bases). V was shortened by 1 base and J by 10 bases, with 20 bases between the two germline ends. Germline CDR1 reads GTSNPN; CDR2 reads SVGIG (reference sequence). This CDR3 comprises 14 residues. The CDR3 loop reads CAWSARERHLGQYF. The CDR3 coding sequence is TGTGCCTGGAGTGCCCGGGAAAGGCACTTAGGACAGTACTTC.

The chain couples TRBV6-6 to TRBJ1-1, with a possible D match to TRBD1 (5 bases). Germline lookup yields CDR1 MNHNY and CDR2 SVGAGI (reference sequence). Trimming pared 4 bases from V and 0 bases from J, leaving 9 bases between. This CDR3 region has 14 residues. The CDR3 sequence is CASSWGLMNTEAFF. In DNA form, the CDR3 reads TGTGCCAGCAGTTGGGGACTCATGAACACTGAAGCTTTCTTT.